Below, 8 T cell receptor beta chains from the same sample are listed, as sequenced in a study of blood T cell repertoires in COVID-19. TCRdb's table, derived via immunoSEQ multiplex PCR, lists solely in-frame clones and lacks some. The sample records roughly 500,000 clones, roughly 87% being singletons. What was sequenced was peripheral blood. These receptor sequences come from a man younger than 30 with COVID-19, enrolled during active disease.

The genes are TRBV29-1 and TRBJ2-1; 8 bases line up with TRBD2. The junction had 14 bases not matched to a gene; V was cut back by 4 bases and J by 9 bases. This CDR3 region has 15 residues. Germline V gene lookup returns CDR1 SQVTM and CDR2 ANQGSEA. CDR3 sequence (DNA): TGCAGCGTTGGCCCCGGACTAGCCGGGTCTAGTGAGCAGTTCTTC. Its translation is CSVGPGLAGSSEQFF.

V usage is TRBV6-4 and J usage is TRBJ1-2, with 7 bases matching TRBD1. CDR1 and CDR2 (germline): MRHNA, SNTAGT. This CDR3 is built from 19 residues. V dropped 8 bases and J dropped 4; count of bases not matched to a gene: 25. CDR3 region: CASVHRSRGLGNLSYGYTF. CDR3 in DNA: TGTGCCAGCGTCCACCGCAGCAGGGGGTTAGGGAATCTTAGCTATGGCTACACCTTC.

This clone occurred a few times. The J gene is TRBJ1-1, the V gene TRBV5-1, with 7 bases identical to TRBD1. V was clipped by 3 bases and J by 5 bases; unmatched bases: 13. CDR3 length: 16 amino acids. Germline values: CDR1 SGHRS, CDR2 YFSETQ. The CDR3 sequence is CASSSGGLLERTEAFF. The CDR3 DNA reads as TGCGCCAGCAGCTCAGGGGGACTCCTCGAAAGGACTGAAGCTTTCTTT.

V gene TRBV19 combines with J gene TRBJ1-2, with 9 bases lining up with TRBD1. The V gene end was trimmed by 4 bases and the J gene end by 3 bases; junction bases not matched to a gene: 12. CDR3 length: 17 amino acids. Germline CDR1 is LNHDA and CDR2 is SQIVND (reference sequence). Here the CDR3 DNA reads TGTGCCAGTAGTACCCCCGGGACAGGGACCCAATACTATGGCTACACCTTC. Its protein product is CASSTPGTGTQYYGYTF.

The V and J genes are TRBV6-5 and TRBJ2-5, with 7 bases that match TRBD2. The V and J ends lost 6 bases and 0 bases, in that order; junction bases with no gene match: 4. The germline V gene encodes CDR1 MNHEY and CDR2 SVGAGI. CDR3 length: 14 residues. The CDR3 DNA is TGTGCCAGCAGGGCAGCGGGACACCAAGAGACCCAGTACTTC. Translation: CASRAAGHQETQYF.

A note on this clone: Distinct nucleotide sequences in the sample also encode this CDR3. V usage is TRBV14 and J usage is TRBJ1-1; D not certain. Germline assignment: CDR1 SGHDN and CDR2 FVKESK. Trimming took 0 bases from V and 1 from J, leaving 3 bases between them. This CDR3 has 13 amino acids. This CDR3 reads CASSQERNTEAFF. The CDR3 DNA reads TGTGCCAGCAGCCAAGAGAGGAACACTGAAGCTTTCTTT.

V usage is TRBV6-5 and J usage is TRBJ1-1, with TRBD1 identical over 8 bases. This CDR3 comprises 13 residues. The V gene's germline CDR1 is MNHEY and CDR2 SVGAGI. Germline trimming cut 8 bases from V and 6 bases from J; bases unmatched to any gene: 8. The CDR3: CASGEDRVAEAFF. In nucleotides, the CDR3 is TGTGCCAGCGGAGAGGACAGGGTCGCTGAAGCTTTCTTT.

The chain uses TRBV5-4 and TRBJ2-1; 12 bases line up with TRBD2. CDR1 and CDR2 from the germline V gene are SGHNT and YYREEE (reference sequence). V was pared by 4 bases and J by 4 bases, with 9 bases of the junction left unmatched. The CDR3 is made up of 17 amino acids. CDR3 nucleotide sequence: TGTGCCAGCAGCCCGACCGGACTAGCGGGGTTATACAATGAGCAGTTCTTC. Translated: CASSPTGLAGLYNEQFF.